These 7 T cell receptor beta chains originate from one sample sequenced in a study of a mutant IDH1 vaccine in newly diagnosed glioma (dated by TCRdb to about 2021). This specimen's time point label, interpreted: week 23, last vaccination. A 20-mer mutant IDH1 peptide at 300 micrograms in Montanide made up each vaccine dose, which was injected subcutaneously together with topical imiquimod. Library generation was performed with the immunoSEQ multiplex PCR assay. The source is immuneACCESS, and TCRdb retained only in-frame sequences with V and J called. Part of the clones is not carried over; for the studies checked, unresolved V genes explain less than half of this, and the remainder is unexplained. This sample comprises about 65,000 clones, approximately 85% of them detected only once. Of the sample, roughly 3.9% falls within the top ten clones. These receptors have no identified antigens. Sequences were derived from PBMCs, sampled from a glioma patient whose treatment included an IDH1 peptide vaccine. Receptors were obtained from a young man with glioma.

The chain links TRBV7-2 to TRBJ2-1; no clear D gene. Per the germline V gene, CDR1 is SGHTA and CDR2 is FQGNSA. The CDR3 length is 11 residues. V was pared by 2 bases and J by 7 bases, with 3 bases between. The CDR3 sequence is CASSLRNEQFF. Written as DNA, the CDR3 is TGTGCCAGCAGCTTACGGAATGAGCAGTTCTTC.

As concerns this clone: Mismatch with germline at one junction end may stem from a read error. J is TRBJ1-4 and V is TRBV6-6; D remains unclear. Per germline, CDR1 MNHNY and CDR2 SVGAGI (reference sequence). This CDR3 is 12 amino acids long. CDR3 nucleotides: TGTGCCAGCAGTTACTCGGGCCCAATAAGTTTCTTT. This gives the protein CASSYSGPISFF.

CDR3 coding DNA: TGTGCCAGCAGCCCCCGGACAGGGGGGCAAGAGACCCAGTACTTC. This translates into CASSPRTGGQETQYF. The chain uses TRBV7-2 and TRBJ2-5; TRBD1 agrees at 10 bases. Germline lookup yields CDR1 SGHTA and CDR2 FQGNSA. The CDR3 extends over 15 amino acids. V shed 5 bases and J 2 bases; nucleotides not matched to a gene: 5.

The chain has TRBV27 and TRBJ1-1; unclear D gene. This CDR3 is built from 15 residues. The V and J ends lost 0 bases and 1 base respectively, with 9 bases between them. The V gene's germline CDR1 is MNHEY and CDR2 SMNVEV (reference sequence). CDR3 bases: TGTGCCAGCAGTTTATCGTTGAAGGGGAACACTGAAGCTTTCTTT. Translated: CASSLSLKGNTEAFF.

The rearrangement uses TRBV27 and TRBJ2-3, with D perhaps assigned TRBD1 or TRBD2 (5 bases each). V lost 2 bases, J lost 1 base, and 10 bases lay in between. The germline CDR1 and CDR2 sequences are MNHEY and SMNVEV (reference sequence). This CDR3 is built from 15 residues. CDR3 protein: CASSLGGLRTDTQYF. Here the CDR3 DNA reads TGTGCCAGCAGTTTAGGGGGTCTTCGCACAGATACGCAGTATTTT.

As for this clone: In the same sample, other DNA sequences code for this CDR3. This chain links TRBV4-1 with TRBJ1-5; D gene unclear. CDR3 length: 15 residues. Trimming cost V 0 bases and J 9 bases, with 15 bases left between them. Germline CDR1 MGHRA, CDR2 YSYEKL. CDR3 residues: CASSQEVTGSRPQHF. The DNA for the CDR3 is TGCGCCAGCAGCCAAGAGGTAACGGGGAGCAGGCCCCAGCATTTT.

V is TRBV10-1 and J is TRBJ1-6; D gene uncertain. The CDR3 runs to 15 residues. The V gene's germline CDR1 is WNHNN and CDR2 SYGVQD (reference sequence). Trimming removed 0 bases from V and 7 bases from J, with 10 bases in between. DNA for the CDR3: TGCGCCAGCAGTGAGTCGAGAGGGAAGAATTCACCCCTCCACTTT. Translated, it gives CASSESRGKNSPLHF.